One sample yielded the 30 T cell receptor beta chains listed below, sequenced in a study of radiation and T cells in renal cell carcinoma. The protocol was immunoSEQ multiplex PCR, while the TCRdb copy is restricted to in-frame clones and leaves out a portion. Here the sample spans about 150,000 clones, roughly 90% being singletons. Time point of the sample: blood 2 weeks post-SBRT. Treatment reported: 15 Gy SBRT to primary tumor, nephrectomy 4 weeks later. Sequenced here: blood, sampled from a patient whose treatment included radiotherapy and nephrectomy. Every receptor here comes from a woman in her fifties or sixties with renal cell carcinoma.

This chain links TRBV5-1 with TRBJ2-5; the D gene is possibly TRBD1 (5 bases). The CDR3 extends over 13 amino acids. Looked up from germline, CDR1 is SGHRS and CDR2 is YFSETQ. Trimming took off 0 bases at V and 9 bases at J, with 12 bases between the two ends. CDR3: CASSLVGPGSQYF. The CDR3 bases are TGCGCCAGCAGCTTGGTCGGCCCAGGGTCCCAGTACTTC.

This chain links TRBV7-3 with TRBJ1-1; D gene uncertain. V lost 1 base to trimming and J lost 0 bases, with 9 bases between them. Germline values: CDR1 SGHTA, CDR2 FQGTGA. The CDR3 sequence is 15 residues long. The CDR3 DNA is TGTGCCAGCAGCTTAATGGGCTCAATGAACACTGAAGCTTTCTTT. It specifies CASSLMGSMNTEAFF.

This clone has a single count. This chain links TRBV14 with TRBJ2-2; either TRBD1 or TRBD2 may fit D (6 bases each). Germline V CDR1 and CDR2: SGHDN, FVKESK. This CDR3 comprises 16 residues. Between the trimmed V and J ends, which lost 0 bases and 5 bases, there was a span of 13 bases. The CDR3 DNA follows: TGTGCCAGCAGCCAAGAAGGGGGGTCGTCTACCGGGGAGCTGTTTTTT. Protein product: CASSQEGGSSTGELFF.

This clone appeared once. The V call is TRBV7-6, the J call TRBJ1-3; 7 bases are a match to TRBD1. Germline CDR1 and CDR2: SGHVS and FNYEAQ. V trimming: 1 base; J trimming: 2 bases; junction bases outside the gene matches: 2. This CDR3 contains 15 residues. CDR3 region: CASSLEGTAGNTIYF. CDR3 bases: TGTGCCAGCAGCTTAGAGGGGACAGCTGGAAACACCATATATTTT.

The V and J genes are TRBV15 and TRBJ1-3, with 10 bases lining up with TRBD1. The length of the CDR3 is 16 residues. Per germline, CDR1 LNHNV and CDR2 YYDKDF (reference sequence). V lost 4 bases, J lost 0 bases, and 3 bases stayed unmatched. CDR3 nucleotides: TGTGCCACCAGCACCCGACAGGGGGCCTCTGGAAACACCATATATTTT. It specifies CATSTRQGASGNTIYF.

The V gene is TRBV14, the J gene TRBJ1-2; no clear D. Germline lookup yields CDR1 SGHDN and CDR2 FVKESK. This CDR3 has 13 residues. V was shortened by 1 base and J by 3 bases, with 6 bases between the two germline ends. CDR3 protein: CASSQGLDYGYTF. The CDR3 nucleotides read TGTGCCAGCAGCCAAGGTTTGGACTATGGCTACACCTTC.

V is TRBV7-9 and J is TRBJ1-1, with TRBD1 matching 7 bases. Germline lookup yields CDR1 SEHNR and CDR2 FQNEAQ (reference sequence). This CDR3 has 14 amino acids. The V segment lost 2 bases and the J segment 0 bases; nucleotides outside the gene matches: 0. In nucleotides, the CDR3 is TGTGCCAGCAGCTTACAGGGGGTGAACACTGAAGCTTTCTTT. It specifies CASSLQGVNTEAFF.

This clone was seen just once. The rearrangement links TRBV9 to TRBJ1-2, with 9 bases lining up with TRBD1. After removal of 0 bases from V and 8 bases from J, the junction contained 5 bases not matched to a gene. This CDR3 comprises 14 residues. CDR1 and CDR2 from the germline V gene are SGDLS and YYNGEE. The CDR3 nucleotides are TGTGCCAGCAGCGTAGATGGGACAGGGAAAGGCTACACCTTC. Protein: CASSVDGTGKGYTF.

V is TRBV15 and J is TRBJ1-4; 11 bases are a match to TRBD1. The CDR3 has 16 residues. V gave up 3 bases and J gave up 8 bases; unmatched junction bases: 8. Germline V CDR1 and CDR2: LNHNV, YYDKDF (reference sequence). The DNA for the CDR3 is TGTGCCACCAGCAGGGACAGGGGGCGCGAGCGGGAAAAACTGTTTTTT. Protein sequence: CATSRDRGREREKLFF.

This chain connects TRBV7-9 to TRBJ1-2; D unclear. This CDR3 is 14 amino acids long. The V gene lost 2 bases and the J gene lost 4 bases, with 11 bases spanning the gap. Germline V gene sequence: CDR1 SEHNR, CDR2 FQNEAQ (reference sequence). The CDR3 here is CASSLTGIAYGYTF. CDR3 bases: TGTGCCAGCAGCTTAACTGGGATCGCCTATGGCTACACCTTC.

V usage is TRBV5-8 and J usage is TRBJ1-6; D unresolved. The V gene's germline CDR1 is SGHTS and CDR2 YDEGEE. V shed 1 base and J shed 5 bases, with 7 bases lying between them. CDR3 length: 14 amino acids. Written as DNA, the CDR3 is TGTGCCAGCAGCTTGTTTATAAATAATTCACCCCTCCACTTT. Residues: CASSLFINNSPLHF. Full variable domain (outside the CDR3, taken from reference TRBV5-8 and TRBJ1-6): EAGVTQSPTHLIKTRGQQATLRCSPISGHTSVYWYQQALGLGLQFLLWYDEGEERNRGNFPPRFSGRQFPNYSSELNVNALELEDSALYLCASSLFINNSPLHFGNGTRLTVT.

The genes are TRBV2 and TRBJ1-5; D perhaps matches TRBD1 (5 bases). Germline CDR1 SNHLY, CDR2 FYNNEI. Between the trimmed V and J ends, which lost 1 base and 0 bases, there was a span of 13 bases. This CDR3 has 17 amino acids. The CDR3 region is CASSEVQEWGSNQPQHF. The DNA of the CDR3 is TGTGCCAGCAGTGAAGTACAGGAGTGGGGTAGCAATCAGCCCCAGCATTTT.

J is TRBJ1-5 and V is TRBV19; D is unclear. Germline CDR1 and CDR2: LNHDA and SQIVND (reference sequence). V was trimmed by 2 bases and J by 3 bases, leaving 8 bases between them. There are 14 residues in the CDR3. The CDR3 here is CASSIRGNNQPQHF. The CDR3 DNA reads as TGTGCCAGTAGTATAAGAGGCAACAATCAGCCCCAGCATTTT.

The chain links TRBV7-3 to TRBJ1-2; D unclear. V lost 5 bases to trimming and J lost 8 bases, with 18 bases between them. In germline, CDR1 is SGHTA, CDR2 FQGTGA. The CDR3 sequence is 14 residues long. The CDR3 DNA follows: TGTGCCAGCAGCCCCGACATACACGGAGGAGGCTACACCTTC. Its protein product is CASSPDIHGGGYTF.

Comments on this clone: At one of its ends the junction is not consistent with the germline gene, which may arise from a read error. CDR3 bases: TGTGCTAGCAGCTTAGTGGCTAGCGGAAACACCGGGGAGCTGTTTTTT. It yields the protein CASSLVASGNTGELFF. This chain joins TRBV7-7 and TRBJ2-2; 7 nucleotides align to TRBD2. The CDR3 loop spans 16 amino acids. The germline CDR1 and CDR2 sequences are SSHAT and FNYEAQ (reference sequence). Using reference TRBV7-7 and TRBJ2-2 for the parts outside the CDR3, the full variable domain is GAGVSQSPRYKVTKRGQDVTLRCDPISSHATLYWYQQALGQGPEFLTYFNYEAQPDKSGLPSDRFSAERPEGSISTLTIQRTEQRDSAMYRCASSLVASGNTGELFFGEGSRLTVL.

CDR3 in DNA: TGCGCCAGCAGCTTGGTTTACAGGGGGCTGTCCTACGAGCAGTACTTC. It encodes CASSLVYRGLSYEQYF. The chain has TRBV5-1 and TRBJ2-7; 9 nucleotides agree with TRBD1. From germline, CDR1 is SGHRS and CDR2 YFSETQ. The ends lost 0 bases at V and 1 base at J; junction bases unmatched: 5. This CDR3 is built from 16 residues.

The gene calls are TRBV7-6 and TRBJ2-1; 9 bases match TRBD1. Trimming removed 2 bases from V and 6 bases from J; junction bases left unmatched: 8. CDR3 length equals 16 residues. Looked up from germline, CDR1 is SGHVS and CDR2 is FNYEAQ. CDR3 bases: TGTGCCAGCAGCTTAATGGGGGGACAGGGACTCAATGAGCAGTTCTTC. Its protein product is CASSLMGGQGLNEQFF.

The chain employs TRBV30 and TRBJ1-1, with D uncertain. This CDR3 comprises 11 residues. Trimming cost V 8 bases and J 1 base, with 8 bases left between them. The germline V gene has CDR1 GTSNPN and CDR2 SVGIG (reference sequence). CDR3 region: CAGRRNTEAFF. CDR3 in DNA: TGTGCCGGTAGGAGGAACACTGAAGCTTTCTTT.

The chain has TRBV6-6 and TRBJ1-6; D is perhaps TRBD1 (6 bases). This CDR3 contains 14 residues. CDR1 is MNHNY and CDR2 is SVGAGI in the germline V gene (reference sequence). V gave up 2 bases and J gave up 10 bases, with 12 bases separating them. This CDR3 reads CASSYGDTRSPLHF. The DNA of the CDR3 is TGTGCCAGCAGTTACGGGGACACACGGTCACCCCTCCACTTT.

Comments on this clone: The same CDR3 can be traced to other DNA sequences in this sample. The chain has TRBV5-1 and TRBJ1-2; D is undetermined. Germline CDR1 and CDR2: SGHRS and YFSETQ. V was cut by 0 bases and J by 2 bases, with 8 bases left in between. This CDR3 contains 14 residues. The CDR3 nucleotides read TGCGCCAGCAGCTTGGGGACGGCCAACTATGGCTACACCTTC. This gives the protein CASSLGTANYGYTF.

The chain joins TRBV9 to TRBJ2-1, with D perhaps matching TRBD1 or TRBD2 (6 bases each). Germline V CDR1 and CDR2: SGDLS, YYNGEE. The CDR3 has 14 residues. V dropped 6 bases and J dropped 8 bases, with 18 bases sitting between them. CDR3 residues: CASNQVEGVYEQFF. The CDR3 bases are TGTGCCAGCAACCAAGTGGAGGGGGTCTATGAGCAGTTCTTC.

This chain connects TRBV19 to TRBJ1-2; D may be TRBD1 (5 bases). The V end was cut by 5 bases, the J end by 1 base, with 11 bases between. Germline V gives CDR1 LNHDA, CDR2 SQIVND (reference sequence). This CDR3 is 14 amino acids long. CDR3 protein: CASSGPGRNYGYTF. CDR3 DNA sequence: TGTGCCAGTAGTGGACCGGGACGTAACTATGGCTACACCTTC.

The chain couples TRBV14 to TRBJ1-4, with D tentatively TRBD1 (5 bases). V lost 4 bases and J lost 8, with 17 bases in between. The length of the CDR3 is 15 residues. CDR1 and CDR2 from the germline V gene are SGHDN and FVKESK. CDR3 region: CASSPSTVVGEKLFF. The CDR3 region has the DNA TGTGCCAGCAGCCCGTCGACAGTGGTGGGGGAAAAACTGTTTTTT.

This rearrangement joins TRBV7-9 to TRBJ2-5; D might be TRBD2 (5 bases). The germline CDR1 and CDR2 sequences are SEHNR and FQNEAQ (reference sequence). The V end lost 5 bases, the J end lost 5 bases, and 15 bases lay between the germline ends. This CDR3 is 14 amino acids long. CDR3 sequence (DNA): TGTGCCAGCAGCCCGGGGTCCGTAGGCGAGACCCAGTACTTC. Translation: CASSPGSVGETQYF.

With respect to this clone: The identical CDR3 is also encoded by other nucleotide sequences in the sample. The chain has TRBV30 and TRBJ2-7, with 10 nucleotides matching TRBD1. Germline trimming cut 4 bases from V and 7 bases from J; bases unmatched to any gene: 16. CDR3 size: 16 residues. Germline V gives CDR1 GTSNPN, CDR2 SVGIG (reference sequence). CDR3 sequence reads: CAWNTGLGGQGGEQYF. The CDR3 nucleotides read TGTGCCTGGAATACGGGACTAGGAGGACAGGGGGGTGAGCAGTACTTC.

This clone was seen a few times. This chain links TRBV5-3 with TRBJ1-1; 7 nucleotides agree with TRBD1. TRBV5-3 is classed as an ORF, of uncertain function. J lost 0 bases, V lost 0 bases, and 2 bases had no gene match. The CDR3 totals 15 residues. CDR3 nucleotide sequence: TGTGCCAGAAGCTTGGGACAGGGAATGAACACTGAAGCTTTCTTT. Its translation: CARSLGQGMNTEAFF.

This sequence joins TRBV25-1 and TRBJ1-6; possible D gene TRBD1, 5 bases. The CDR3 is made up of 14 amino acids. Trimming pared 7 bases from V and 10 bases from J, leaving 17 bases between. The germline gives CDR1 MGHDK, CDR2 SYGVNS. The CDR3 loop reads CASTSWGDGSPLHF. The CDR3 DNA sequence: TGTGCCAGCACCAGCTGGGGGGATGGCTCACCCCTCCACTTT.

This clone occurred a few times. Here the CDR3 reads CASSTQGNSKETQYF. The DNA for the CDR3 is TGTGCCAGCAGCACCCAGGGGAACAGCAAAGAGACCCAGTACTTC. V gene TRBV9 combines with J gene TRBJ2-5; TRBD1 might be the D (6 bases). CDR3 length: 15 residues. Trimming cost V 4 bases and J 3 bases, with 16 bases left between them. The germline V gene has CDR1 SGDLS and CDR2 YYNGEE.

The gene calls are TRBV13 and TRBJ2-5; possibly TRBD1 for D (6 bases). This CDR3 spans 17 amino acids. Germline CDR1 PRHDT, CDR2 FYEKMQ (reference sequence). The germline V and J ends were trimmed by 0 bases and 2 bases, with 16 bases remaining between them. The CDR3 spells CASSLGVVSGVQETQYF. For the CDR3, the DNA is TGTGCCAGCAGCTTAGGAGTCGTTTCAGGGGTTCAAGAGACCCAGTACTTC. The full variable domain, completed using reference TRBV13 and TRBJ2-5, is AAGVIQSPRHLIKEKRETATLKCYPIPRHDTVYWYQQGPGQDPQFLISFYEKMQSDKGSIPDRFSAQQFSDYHSELNMSSLELGDSALYFCASSLGVVSGVQETQYFGPGTRLLVL.

The genes are TRBV6-6 and TRBJ2-3; 12 bases map to TRBD2. J lost 0 bases, V lost 6 bases, and 4 bases had no gene match. The germline CDR1 and CDR2 sequences are MNHNY and SVGAGI (reference sequence). This CDR3 region has 16 residues. CDR3 nucleotides: TGTGCCAGCAGACCTAGCGGGGGGGATAGCACAGATACGCAGTATTTT. Protein: CASRPSGGDSTDTQYF.